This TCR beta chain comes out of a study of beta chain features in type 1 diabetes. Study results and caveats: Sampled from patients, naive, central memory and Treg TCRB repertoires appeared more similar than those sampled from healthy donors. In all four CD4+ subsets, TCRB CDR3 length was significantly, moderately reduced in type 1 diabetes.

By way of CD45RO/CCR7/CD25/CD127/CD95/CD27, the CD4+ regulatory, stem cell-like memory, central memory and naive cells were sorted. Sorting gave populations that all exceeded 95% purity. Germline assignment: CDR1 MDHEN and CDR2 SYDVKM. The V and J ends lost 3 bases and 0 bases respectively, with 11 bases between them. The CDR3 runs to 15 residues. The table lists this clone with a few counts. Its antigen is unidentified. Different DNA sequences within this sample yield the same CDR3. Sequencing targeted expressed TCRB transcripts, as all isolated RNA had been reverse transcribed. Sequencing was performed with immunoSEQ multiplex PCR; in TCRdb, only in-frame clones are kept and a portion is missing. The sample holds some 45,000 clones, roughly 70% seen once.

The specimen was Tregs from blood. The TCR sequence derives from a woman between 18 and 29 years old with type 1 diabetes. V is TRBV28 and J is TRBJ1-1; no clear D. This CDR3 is CASSLYSIMNTEAFF. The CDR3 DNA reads TGTGCCAGCAGTTTGTACAGTATCATGAACACTGAAGCTTTCTTT.